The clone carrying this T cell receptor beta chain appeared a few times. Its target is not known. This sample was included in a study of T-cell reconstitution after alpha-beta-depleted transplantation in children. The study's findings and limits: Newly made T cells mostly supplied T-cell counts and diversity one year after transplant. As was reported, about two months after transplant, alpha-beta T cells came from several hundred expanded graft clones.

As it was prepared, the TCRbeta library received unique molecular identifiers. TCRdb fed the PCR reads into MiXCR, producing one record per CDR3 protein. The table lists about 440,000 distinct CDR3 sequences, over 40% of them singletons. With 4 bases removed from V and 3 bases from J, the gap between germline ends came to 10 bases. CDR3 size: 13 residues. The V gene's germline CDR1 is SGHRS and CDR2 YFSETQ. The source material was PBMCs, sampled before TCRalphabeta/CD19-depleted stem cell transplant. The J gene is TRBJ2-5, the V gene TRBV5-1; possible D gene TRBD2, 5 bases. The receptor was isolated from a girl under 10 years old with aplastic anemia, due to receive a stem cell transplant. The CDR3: CASSQTGEETQYF. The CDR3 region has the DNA TGCGCCAGCAGCCAGACCGGGGAAGAGACCCAGTACTTC.